This TCR beta chain originates from a study of blood T cells in healthy people across ages. Study outcomes and limitations: Naive CD4+ cells and diversity were both higher in long-lived donors than in aged donors.

Comment on this clonotype: The antigen remains undetermined.

Trimming took off 10 bases at V and 3 bases at J, with 16 bases between the two ends. The CDR3 covers 14 residues. Germline lookup yields CDR1 MNHNY and CDR2 SVGAGI (reference sequence). With a J-beta primer mix and a sample-barcoded 5' primer, a second PCR ran 7 to 11 cycles. TCRdb used MiXCR to reprocess the 5' RACE reads, holding one entry per CDR3 protein. The table includes around 800,000 distinct CDR3 sequences, under 30% detected once. These data were also reused for a study on T cells of mothers and their children.

This TCR came from a boy younger than 18 in good health. This sequence joins TRBV6-6 and TRBJ1-5; D is possibly TRBD1 (5 bases). The sample consisted of blood. The CDR3 region has the DNA TGTGCCACCTCCGTCGGGGGGAACAATCAGCCCCAGCATTTT. Its translation is CATSVGGNNQPQHF.